Listed below are T cell receptor beta chains from one sample, sequenced in a study of T-cell memory formation after mild COVID-19. TCRdb processed the 5' RACE reads anew with MiXCR; each CDR3 protein has one entry. The sample includes 130,000 to 150,000 distinct CDR3 sequences, about 5.7% seen only once; the top ten take about 2.1%. Sequenced sample: PBMCs or a T cell subset sorted from them (not recorded which). Every receptor here comes from an adult woman who had mild COVID-19 (a few samples of this study predate the infection). Cell type and time point are not known. Each CDR3 is given with its conserved first and last residue. Each record gives: CDR3 DNA, CDR3 protein, D gene, clone size, V gene, J gene. The D gene is left open where the match is weak. Some rows mark clone size as missing; the rest say once, few, many or name a class of expanded clone.

TGCAGTGCTAGACTTAGGGGGCTATACAATGAGCAGTTCTTC	CSARLRGLYNEQFF	TRBD1	many	TRBV20-1	TRBJ2-1
TGTGCCAGCAGCCAAGGCCTCGTGGTACCAGTCCAATATGGCTACACCTTC	CASSQGLVVPVQYGYTF	-	few	TRBV14	TRBJ1-2
TGTGCCAGCAGCTTATTCTCAGGGCTTAATGAGCAGTTCTTC	CASSLFSGLNEQFF	-	-	TRBV7-3	TRBJ2-1
TGTGCCAGCAGTTACGGAGCGGGGGCCACAGATACGCAGTATTTT	CASSYGAGATDTQYF	TRBD2	-	TRBV12-3/TRBV12-4	TRBJ2-3
TGCAGCGTTGTAGCGGTCTACGAGCAGTACTTC	CSVVAVYEQYF	-	-	TRBV29-1	TRBJ2-7
TGCAGTGCTAGAGGGCAGAGCGGAGACCCGTATGGCTACACCTTC	CSARGQSGDPYGYTF	-	-	TRBV20-1	TRBJ1-2
TGTGCCAGCAGGGGGGCAGGGGCGAACACCGGGGAGCTGTTTTTT	CASRGAGANTGELFF	-	many	TRBV25-1	TRBJ2-2
TGTGCCAGCAGTTTATTCATCAGGGAGAAAGGCTACACCTTC	CASSLFIREKGYTF	-	few	TRBV12-3/TRBV12-4	TRBJ1-2
TGCGCCAGCAGCTTAACCGGGACAGGGGCTGAAGCTTTCTTT	CASSLTGTGAEAFF	TRBD1	-	TRBV5-1	TRBJ1-1
TGTGCCAGCAGCGCCCGGCCAGGCACTGAAGCTTTCTTT	CASSARPGTEAFF	-	many	TRBV14	TRBJ1-1
TGTGCCAGCAGTGAATCATTAGGCTCCTACAATGAGCAGTTCTTC	CASSESLGSYNEQFF	-	-	TRBV2	TRBJ2-1
TGTGCCTCCCGGGACAGGGGAGCCAACGAGCAGTACTTC	CASRDRGANEQYF	TRBD1	few	TRBV30	TRBJ2-7
TGCAGTGCTACACGGACTAGCGGGAATACAGATACGCAGTATTTT	CSATRTSGNTDTQYF	TRBD2	-	TRBV20-1	TRBJ2-3
TGTGCCAGCGCGGGGAACACCGGGGAGCTGTTTTTT	CASAGNTGELFF	-	few	TRBV6-6	TRBJ2-2
TGTGCCAGCAGCCAAGTTAGACAGGGAAATTCACCCCTCCACTTT	CASSQVRQGNSPLHF	TRBD1	few	TRBV3-1	TRBJ1-6
TGCGCCAGCAGCATCCGGGGCAGGGACGGCTACACCTTC	CASSIRGRDGYTF	-	-	TRBV4-1	TRBJ1-2
TGTGCCATCAGTGGTAGCGGGGGGAGCACAGATACGCAGTATTTT	CAISGSGGSTDTQYF	TRBD2	-	TRBV10-3	TRBJ2-3